The T cell receptor (beta chain) described here comes from a study of neurological immune-mediated disorders. This clonotype has ten or more counts. TCRdb re-called the 5' RACE reads through MiXCR, storing one row per CDR3 protein. The sample includes 60,000 to 80,000 distinct CDR3 sequences, more than 4% of them seen just once. This receptor was identified in a woman aged 45-60 years with multiple sclerosis. Sample: PBMCs.

The chain's CDR3 is CASSKDLRDRGRENQPQHF. DNA of the CDR3: TGTGCCAGCAGCAAAGACCTCCGGGACAGGGGCCGCGAGAATCAGCCCCAGCATTTT. This chain uses TRBV21-1 with TRBJ1-5; TRBD1 reflects the table's D call only, with no check against the DNA. TRBV21-1 counts as a pseudogene. The CDR3 sequence is 19 residues long.